This section outlines one T cell receptor (beta chain) sequence together with its context. No antigen is known for it. The sample is drawn from a study of T cell repertoires in cytomegalovirus infection. The overall study: Indicated by public TCR beta signatures were CMV infection and matching HLA type.

TCRdb re-derived calls from the reads in MiXCR, one entry per CDR3 protein. Of about 150,000 distinct CDR3 sequences in the sample, roughly 18% are singletons; the top ten hold about 17%. The study, taken as a whole, reports: Ex vivo responses were dominated by HLA-C-restricted CMV-specific TCR beta clonotypes. CMV carriers having the relevant HLA were flagged by cumulative public TCR beta family frequency.

This clonotype was obtained from a human donor in good health (CMV status not recorded). Some clones in this sample may be carry-over from other donors' samples. The sample consisted of CD8+ T cells from PBMCs.

The CDR3 sequence: CASSDSEADTQYF. The CDR3 nucleotides read TGTGCCAGCAGTGACTCGGAGGCAGATACGCAGTATTTT. V usage is TRBV6-4 and J usage is TRBJ2-3; maybe TRBD2 (5 bases). CDR1 and CDR2 (germline): MRHNA, SNTAGT. The CDR3 contains 13 residues. Trimming left V 0 bases short and J 4 bases short, with 5 bases between.